This TCR beta chain comes out of a study of blood T cell repertoires in COVID-19. As for the study in general: COVID-19 samples, acute and convalescent, were from the United States, Italy and Spain.

The CDR3 runs 13 residues. V dropped 10 bases and J dropped 6 bases, with 16 bases sitting between them. CDR1 is LNHDA and CDR2 is SQIVND in the germline V gene (reference sequence). This clone was seen just once. Clones were sequenced by immunoSEQ multiplex PCR, and TCRdb holds only the in-frame ones, with some missing. The repertoire holds 330,000 or so clones, with roughly 90% as singletons. While infection was still active, Seattle patients were enrolled and then followed longitudinally. J is TRBJ2-1 and V is TRBV19, with D maybe TRBD1 (6 bases). The receptor was isolated from a young man with COVID-19, enrolled during active disease. The specimen sequenced was peripheral blood. CDR3 sequence (DNA): TGTGCCACCAAGGACAGAGTGGTCAATGAGCAGTTCTTC. Its translation is CATKDRVVNEQFF.